This TCR beta chain was found in a study of blood T cell repertoires in COVID-19. Study overall: Samples representing acute and convalescent COVID-19 were sourced from the United States, Italy and Spain. The cDNA or gDNA used as material had been derived from T cells, B-cell-depleted T cells, or PBMCs.

Original handling: By means of reference gene primer amplification, nucleated cell counts were estimated. Sequencing was performed with immunoSEQ multiplex PCR; in TCRdb, only in-frame clones are kept and a portion is missing. That table supplies the V and J calls and clone size; D and trimming were determined from the DNA. The table includes around 97,000 clones, over 70% detected once. Trimming cost V 5 bases and J 10 bases, with 12 bases left between them. Germline assignment: CDR1 SQVTM and CDR2 ANQGSEA. The CDR3 is 11 amino acids. Sequenced: peripheral blood. The clonotype comes from a human donor in a cohort sampled during active or convalescent COVID-19. V and J are TRBV29-1 and TRBJ2-4; D is possibly TRBD1 (6 bases). The CDR3, as DNA: TGCAGCGTTTCCCCGGACAGAATTCAGTACTTC. It yields the protein CSVSPDRIQYF.